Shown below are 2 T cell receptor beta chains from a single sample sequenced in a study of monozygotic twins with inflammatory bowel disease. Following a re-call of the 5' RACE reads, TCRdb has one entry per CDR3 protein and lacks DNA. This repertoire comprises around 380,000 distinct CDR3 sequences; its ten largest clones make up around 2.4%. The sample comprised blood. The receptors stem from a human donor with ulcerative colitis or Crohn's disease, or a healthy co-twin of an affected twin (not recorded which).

The CDR3 loop reads CAISAVSGTDSYEQYF. The rearrangement uses TRBV10-3 and TRBJ2-7; TCRdb lists TRBD1, though no DNA is available to test this call. The CDR3 is 16 amino acids. Germline V CDR1 and CDR2: ENHRY, SYGVKD.

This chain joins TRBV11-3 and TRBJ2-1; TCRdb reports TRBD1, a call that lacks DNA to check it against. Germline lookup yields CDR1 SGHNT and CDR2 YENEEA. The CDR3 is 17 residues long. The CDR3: CASIINRGSPIYNEQFF.